These T cell receptor beta chains were read from a single sample in a study of human T cells and chemical hapten exposure. Using its own MiXCR run on the RACE reads, TCRdb lists one record per CDR3 protein. The table lists approximately 68,000 distinct CDR3 sequences, about 8% of them singletons. Source: whole blood, taken in connection with sensitization to the hapten diphenylcyclopropenone (DPC). The receptors shown here come from a woman aged 45 to 65 with alopecia areata. Some clones in this sample may be carry-over from other donors' samples. Each CDR3 is given with its conserved first and last residue. D genes are given only for firm matches. Some rows have no size entry. The others give once, few or many, or a class for an expanded clone.

J: TRBJ2-5
V: TRBV29-1
size: few
D: -
DNA: TGCAGCGTTGGGTCGGGGATCCAAGAGACCCAGTACTTC
CDR3: CSVGSGIQETQYF

J: TRBJ1-2
V: TRBV19
size: few
D: -
DNA: TGTGCCAGTAGTCCAGGTGCGGGGCGCATCGATGGCTACACCTTC
CDR3: CASSPGAGRIDGYTF

J: TRBJ1-5
V: TRBV27
size: -
D: -
DNA: TGTGCCAGCAGCGGACAGCTAAATCAGCCCCAGCATTTT
CDR3: CASSGQLNQPQHF

J: TRBJ2-4
V: TRBV29-1
size: few
D: -
DNA: TGCAGCGTTGAGTCGGGGGATGACATTCAGTACTTC
CDR3: CSVESGDDIQYF

J: TRBJ2-7
V: TRBV4-2
size: -
D: TRBD2
DNA: TGTGCCAGCAGCCGTAGCGGGGGGGCCGCGAGCAACGAGCAGTACTTC
CDR3: CASSRSGGAASNEQYF

J: TRBJ1-5
V: TRBV20-1
size: -
D: -
DNA: TGCAGTGCTATCGGCGGATGGGGCAATCAGCCCCAGCATTTT
CDR3: CSAIGGWGNQPQHF

J: TRBJ2-2
V: TRBV27
size: many
D: -
DNA: TGTGCCAGCAGTTTATCTACCGGGGAGCTGTTTTTT
CDR3: CASSLSTGELFF

J: TRBJ1-5
V: TRBV20-1
size: many
D: TRBD1
DNA: TGCAGTGCTAGCCAGGGACAGGGGACTTTTTTGAGCAATCAGCCCCAGCATTTT
CDR3: CSASQGQGTFLSNQPQHF

J: TRBJ2-2
V: TRBV4-2
size: many
D: TRBD1
DNA: TGTGCCAGCAGCCGAGGGACAGGGGGCAACACCGGGGAGCTGTTTTTT
CDR3: CASSRGTGGNTGELFF

J: TRBJ1-1
V: TRBV14
size: many
D: -
DNA: TGTGCCAGCAGCCCGAGGGGGGCAGGGGATGAAGCTTTCTTT
CDR3: CASSPRGAGDEAFF

J: TRBJ2-5
V: TRBV9
size: -
D: TRBD2
DNA: TGTGCCAGCAGCGTAGGGCCGCGGGGGGCCTCGCAGAACGAAGAGACCCAGTACTTC
CDR3: CASSVGPRGASQNEETQYF

J: TRBJ2-6
V: TRBV9
size: many
D: -
DNA: TGTGCCAGCAGCGTAGGGGCAGCTGGGGCCAACGTCCTGACTTTC
CDR3: CASSVGAAGANVLTF

J: TRBJ2-7
V: TRBV12-3/TRBV12-4
size: many
D: -
DNA: TGTGCCAGCCGGGGGCCCCGCGAGCAGTACTTC
CDR3: CASRGPREQYF

J: TRBJ1-3
V: TRBV9
size: many
D: -
DNA: TGTGCCAGCAGCGTTCGGGGGCACCGCTCTGGAAACACCATATATTTT
CDR3: CASSVRGHRSGNTIYF

J: TRBJ1-1
V: TRBV12-3/TRBV12-4
size: few
D: -
DNA: TGTGCCAGCAGTTTACTACAGGGCACTGAAGCTTTCTTT
CDR3: CASSLLQGTEAFF

J: TRBJ1-5
V: TRBV5-5
size: few
D: -
DNA: TGTGCCAGCAGCACCGACATTCCGGCGAGCAATCAGCCCCAGCATTTT
CDR3: CASSTDIPASNQPQHF

J: TRBJ1-2
V: TRBV29-1
size: many
D: TRBD1
DNA: TGCAGCGTTGAATCTCCCGGGACAGTTCGGTATGGCTACACCTTC
CDR3: CSVESPGTVRYGYTF

J: TRBJ2-1
V: TRBV6-2/TRBV6-3
size: few
D: -
DNA: TGTGCCTCTCGGACTTCCTCCTACAATGAGCAGTTCTTC
CDR3: CASRTSSYNEQFF

J: TRBJ1-5
V: TRBV5-8
size: -
D: -
DNA: TGTGCCAGCAGCCCCGGTGTTGAAGGCAATCAGCCCCAGCATTTT
CDR3: CASSPGVEGNQPQHF

J: TRBJ2-5
V: TRBV3-1
size: few
D: -
DNA: TGTGCCAGCAGCCAGGCCGGGGAAGAGACCCAGTACTTC
CDR3: CASSQAGEETQYF

J: TRBJ1-1
V: TRBV2
size: many
D: -
DNA: TGTGCCAGCAAGGCGGGAGAAGACACTGAAGCTTTCTTT
CDR3: CASKAGEDTEAFF

J: TRBJ2-1
V: TRBV6-5
size: -
D: -
DNA: TGTGCCAGCAGTTTGGGGACGACCCAGTTCTTC
CDR3: CASSLGTTQFF

J: TRBJ2-2
V: TRBV4-1
size: -
D: -
DNA: TGCGCCAGCAGCCATGACTGGGCCGGGGAGCTGTTTTTT
CDR3: CASSHDWAGELFF

J: TRBJ1-1
V: TRBV12-3/TRBV12-4
size: many
D: -
DNA: TGTGCCAGCAGTTCGATGGCAGGGACCATCGCTTTCTTT
CDR3: CASSSMAGTIAFF

J: TRBJ1-2
V: TRBV6-5
size: -
D: -
DNA: TGTGCCAGCAGTCCTGGACGGGAGAGCGGCTACACCTTC
CDR3: CASSPGRESGYTF

J: TRBJ2-1
V: TRBV6-6
size: many
D: -
DNA: TGTGCCAGCAGTTCCGGGAGTGCTACCTACAATGAGCAGTTCTTC
CDR3: CASSSGSATYNEQFF

J: TRBJ1-1
V: TRBV7-9
size: -
D: TRBD1
DNA: TGTGCCAGCAGCTCGGGACAGCCAGGTAGCACTGAAGCTTTCTTT
CDR3: CASSSGQPGSTEAFF

J: TRBJ1-2
V: TRBV19
size: -
D: -
DNA: TGTGCCAGTAGTACCCTCCTGGACGTCCCTTATGGCTACACCTTC
CDR3: CASSTLLDVPYGYTF

J: TRBJ2-2
V: TRBV2
size: -
D: -
DNA: TGTGCCAGCAGCGGAGAGAAAGGGGAGCTGTTTTTT
CDR3: CASSGEKGELFF

J: TRBJ2-1
V: TRBV24-1
size: -
D: TRBD2
DNA: TGTGCCACCAGTGATAGGACTAGCGGGAGACATGAGCAGTTCTTC
CDR3: CATSDRTSGRHEQFF

J: TRBJ2-2
V: TRBV24-1
size: -
D: TRBD2
DNA: TGTGCCACCAGTGATTTGAGGACTAGCGGGAGTCGGAACACCGGGGAGCTGTTTTTT
CDR3: CATSDLRTSGSRNTGELFF

J: TRBJ2-1
V: TRBV20-1
size: -
D: TRBD2
DNA: TGCAGTGCTAGAGATTTGAGCGGGAGCTACAATGAGCAGTTCTTC
CDR3: CSARDLSGSYNEQFF

J: TRBJ2-5
V: TRBV13
size: many
D: -
DNA: TGTGCCAGCAGCTTAGAAGCGAGGGGAAGGTTAGAGACCCAGTACTTC
CDR3: CASSLEARGRLETQYF

J: TRBJ2-1
V: TRBV3-1
size: -
D: -
DNA: TGTGCCAGCAGCCAATACGGGGAGAGGGATGAGCAGTTCTTC
CDR3: CASSQYGERDEQFF

J: TRBJ2-3
V: TRBV28
size: few
D: -
DNA: TGTGCCAGCAGCCTTACTCTAGCAGAAGGGGATACGCAGTATTTT
CDR3: CASSLTLAEGDTQYF

J: TRBJ1-6
V: TRBV12-3/TRBV12-4
size: many
D: TRBD1
DNA: TGTGCCAGCAGTCTCAAGGGGACAGGGAATTCACCCCTCCACTTT
CDR3: CASSLKGTGNSPLHF

J: TRBJ1-1
V: TRBV3-1
size: many
D: -
DNA: TGTGCCAGCAGCCAAGACTCTGAGGTAACTGAAGCTTTCTTT
CDR3: CASSQDSEVTEAFF

J: TRBJ1-5
V: TRBV21-1
size: -
D: -
DNA: TGTGCCAGCACCTCCCGGGGACAGCCCCAGCATTTT
CDR3: CASTSRGQPQHF

J: TRBJ2-3
V: TRBV3-1
size: few
D: TRBD2
DNA: TGTGCCAGCAGCCCGGGACTAGCGGGTCCGACAGATACGCAGTATTTT
CDR3: CASSPGLAGPTDTQYF

J: TRBJ2-3
V: TRBV6-5
size: few
D: TRBD1
DNA: TGTGCCAGCAGTTATTCAGTGACAGGGAGCCCAGATACGCAGTATTTT
CDR3: CASSYSVTGSPDTQYF

J: TRBJ2-3
V: TRBV9
size: few
D: TRBD2
DNA: TGTGCCAGCAGCGTAGCTTCCCCTACTAGCGGGGGGAAGACAGATACGCAGTATTTT
CDR3: CASSVASPTSGGKTDTQYF

J: TRBJ2-7
V: TRBV5-6
size: -
D: TRBD1
DNA: TGTGCCAGCAGTATGGGACAGGGGGTCTACGAGCAGTACTTC
CDR3: CASSMGQGVYEQYF